Below are 7 T cell receptor beta chains sequenced from a single sample in a study of control samples from healthy donors and cancer patients. Profiling relied on immunoSEQ multiplex PCR, and the TCRdb table lists in-frame clones only, not all of them. The sample has approximately 100,000 clones; under 90% are singletons. Source material: blood. The receptors shown here come from a woman between 35 and 50 years old in good health.

This sequence joins TRBV2 and TRBJ2-3; D remains ambiguous. This CDR3 has 11 residues. Germline V lookup: CDR1 SNHLY, CDR2 FYNNEI. V dropped 6 bases and J dropped 5 bases, with 6 bases sitting between them. The CDR3: CASRSRDTQYF. The CDR3 bases are TGTGCCAGCAGGTCCAGAGATACGCAGTATTTT. Full variable domain (missing parts from reference TRBV2 and TRBJ2-3): EPEVTQTPSHQVTQMGQEVILRCVPISNHLYFYWYRQILGQKVEFLVSFYNNEISEKSEIFDDQFSVERPDGSNFTLKIRSTKLEDSAMYFCASRSRDTQYFGPGTRLTVL.

The CDR3 region is CASTKTGASTGELFF. The CDR3, as DNA: TGTGCCAGCACTAAGACAGGGGCGAGCACCGGGGAGCTGTTTTTT. The V call is TRBV25-1, the J call TRBJ2-2; 8 bases map to TRBD1. CDR1 and CDR2 from the germline V gene are MGHDK and SYGVNS. V lost 7 bases to trimming and J lost 4 bases; unmatched junction nucleotides: 8. This CDR3 has 15 amino acids.

The genes are TRBV19 and TRBJ1-2, with D perhaps TRBD1 (5 bases). The germline V and J ends were trimmed by 6 bases and 9 bases, with 11 bases remaining between them. The CDR3 has 11 amino acids. Germline CDR1 and CDR2: LNHDA and SQIVND (reference sequence). CDR3 protein: CASRRQQSYTF. The CDR3 coding sequence is TGTGCCAGTAGGAGACAGCAAAGCTACACCTTC. The variable domain in full, with the rest retrieved from reference TRBV19 and TRBJ1-2, is DGGITQSPKYLFRKEGQNVTLSCEQNLNHDAMYWYRQDPGQGLRLIYYSQIVNDFQKGDIAEGYSVSREKKESFPLTVTSAQKNPTAFYLCASRRQQSYTFGSGTRLTVV.

The chain has TRBV30 and TRBJ2-3; 14 positions agree with TRBD2. Germline assignment: CDR1 GTSNPN and CDR2 SVGIG (reference sequence). V trimming: 5 bases; J trimming: 6 bases; junction bases outside the gene matches: 10. The CDR3 spans 16 residues. CDR3 bases: TGTGCCTGGGCCGGGGGACTAGCGGGGGACCGGGATACGCAGTATTTT. Protein product: CAWAGGLAGDRDTQYF.

The chain joins TRBV7-2 to TRBJ1-1; a weak D match, TRBD1 (5 bases). The V gene's germline CDR1 is SGHTA and CDR2 FQGNSA. V lost 3 bases, J lost 1 base, and 12 bases lay in between. This CDR3 has 15 residues. This chain's CDR3 is CASSFSGGKNTEAFF. The CDR3 DNA reads TGTGCCAGCAGCTTCTCGGGGGGGAAGAACACTGAAGCTTTCTTT.

V and J are TRBV27 and TRBJ2-1; 9 bases line up with TRBD1. The germline V gene has CDR1 MNHEY and CDR2 SMNVEV (reference sequence). The CDR3 covers 14 residues. After removal of 6 bases from V and 8 bases from J, the junction contained 8 bases not matched to a gene. The CDR3 protein is CASSSRDRADEQFF. The CDR3 DNA follows: TGTGCCAGCAGCTCCCGGGACAGGGCGGATGAGCAGTTCTTC.

The genes are TRBV2 and TRBJ2-2, with 9 nucleotides matching TRBD1. Germline CDR1 is SNHLY and CDR2 is FYNNEI. The CDR3 totals 16 residues. V gave up 5 bases and J gave up 4 bases; unmatched junction bases: 8. For the CDR3, the DNA is TGTGCCAGCAGTCAAGGACAGGGGACGGCCACCGGGGAGCTGTTTTTT. It codes for CASSQGQGTATGELFF.